One sample yielded the 13 T cell receptor beta chains listed below, sequenced in a study of cytomegalovirus exposure and HLA in healthy donors. It was with 60 Vbeta and 13 Jbeta primers that the PCR ran. Generated by immunoSEQ multiplex PCR, the TCRdb table keeps only in-frame clones and is missing some. The sample lists over 110,000 clones, 65% to 80% occurring once. Source material: PBMCs. The receptors were gathered from a male donor in good health and CMV-seropositive.

CDR3 sequence reads: CASSLVPAPEYEQYF. The CDR3, as DNA: TGCGCCAGCAGCTTGGTACCGGCCCCGGAGTACGAGCAGTACTTC. This sequence joins TRBV5-1 and TRBJ2-7; no clear D. The CDR3 extends over 15 amino acids. Germline-derived CDR1 and CDR2 are SGHRS and YFSETQ. V was pared by 0 bases and J by 4 bases, with 14 bases between.

The chain carries TRBV30 and TRBJ1-3, with a weak D call TRBD1 (6 bases). The CDR3 is 13 residues long. Germline V gene lookup returns CDR1 GTSNPN and CDR2 SVGIG (reference sequence). Trimming stripped 5 bases from V and 1 base from J, with 9 bases between. This CDR3 is CAWCRGSGNTIYF. The CDR3 nucleotides are TGTGCCTGGTGCAGGGGATCTGGAAACACCATATATTTT.

As regards this clone: One junction end does not reproduce the germline sequence, and a read error may be involved. The rearrangement links TRBV7-9 to TRBJ2-5; D is possibly TRBD2 (6 bases). This CDR3 region has 15 residues. Germline V gene sequence: CDR1 SEHNR, CDR2 FQNEAQ (reference sequence). CDR3 bases: TGTTCCAGCAGCTTCCCCGGGACTTATGAAGAGACCCAGTACTTC. It codes for CSSSFPGTYEETQYF.

V usage is TRBV10-2 and J usage is TRBJ2-7; 8 bases are a match to TRBD1. There are 17 residues in the CDR3. Germline V lookup: CDR1 WSHSY, CDR2 SAAADI. Trimming took 3 bases from V and 0 from J; bases not matched to a gene: 10. DNA for the CDR3: TGCGCCAGCAGTGAAGGAGGGATCGGGACAGGCTCCTACGAGCAGTACTTC. It specifies CASSEGGIGTGSYEQYF.

This clone appeared a few times. The chain recombines TRBV5-1 with TRBJ1-1; D remains ambiguous. Trimming cost V 0 bases and J 1 base, with 10 bases left between them. Germline loops: CDR1 SGHRS, CDR2 YFSETQ. This CDR3 is 15 amino acids long. CDR3 DNA sequence: TGCGCCAGCAGCTTGGGGGAGGGAGGGAACACTGAAGCTTTCTTT. Its translation: CASSLGEGGNTEAFF.

The chain is built from TRBV6-5 and TRBJ1-6, with 7 bases lining up with TRBD1. The CDR3 contains 16 residues. Germline assignment: CDR1 MNHEY and CDR2 SVGAGI. Trimming removed 0 bases from V and 7 bases from J; junction bases left unmatched: 6. The CDR3 coding sequence is TGTGCCAGCAGTTACTCAGAGACAGGGAGGAATTCACCCCTCCACTTT. The encoded protein is CASSYSETGRNSPLHF.

DNA for the CDR3: TGTGCCAGCAGTTTCTTGGCCAGCGGGGGCTACAATGAGCAGTTCTTC. This sequence encodes CASSFLASGGYNEQFF. This chain joins TRBV27 and TRBJ2-1, with 8 positions matching TRBD2. The CDR3 contains 16 residues. Germline trimming cut 3 bases from V and 3 bases from J; bases unmatched to any gene: 7. In germline, CDR1 is MNHEY, CDR2 SMNVEV (reference sequence).

The chain is built from TRBV5-1 and TRBJ2-5; 9 bases are a match to TRBD2. The CDR3 is made up of 18 amino acids. V shed 4 bases, J shed 2 bases, and the junction held 15 bases outside the gene matches. Germline V gives CDR1 SGHRS, CDR2 YFSETQ. CDR3 nucleotides: TGCGCCAGCAGCCCACCCATAGCGGGGGAGACCCTACAAGAGACCCAGTACTTC. Translating it yields CASSPPIAGETLQETQYF. Full variable domain (rest looked up from reference TRBV5-1 and TRBJ2-5): KAGVTQTPRYLIKTRGQQVTLSCSPISGHRSVSWYQQTPGQGLQFLFEYFSETQRNKGNFPGRFSGRQFSNSRSEMNVSTLELGDSALYLCASSPPIAGETLQETQYFGPGTRLLVL.

The V gene is TRBV6-6, the J gene TRBJ2-1; 9 positions match TRBD2. After removal of 0 bases from V and 7 bases from J, the junction contained 4 bases not matched to a gene. The CDR3 is 15 amino acids. Per the germline V gene, CDR1 is MNHNY and CDR2 is SVGAGI (reference sequence). The CDR3 region has the DNA TGTGCCAGCAGTTACTCCGGGACTAGCCTTAATGAGCAGTTCTTC. This gives the protein CASSYSGTSLNEQFF.

This sequence joins TRBV9 and TRBJ2-1; 14 nucleotides match TRBD2. The CDR3 has 18 amino acids. Per the germline V gene, CDR1 is SGDLS and CDR2 is YYNGEE. J was trimmed by 4 bases and V by 1 base; bases with no gene match: 7. The CDR3 sequence: CASSVSGTSGRVYNEQFF. The CDR3 DNA reads TGTGCCAGCAGCGTATCGGGGACTAGCGGGAGAGTATACAATGAGCAGTTCTTC.

The J gene is TRBJ2-1, the V gene TRBV27, with 10 bases fitting TRBD2. V shed 8 bases and J 4 bases; nucleotides not matched to a gene: 14. Germline values: CDR1 MNHEY, CDR2 SMNVEV (reference sequence). The CDR3 spans 17 residues. The CDR3 DNA follows: TGTGCCAGCGGGAGTAGCGGGGGGACTTCCCCATACAATGAGCAGTTCTTC. It codes for CASGSSGGTSPYNEQFF.

V usage is TRBV12-2 and J usage is TRBJ2-3; the table names TRBD2, a call not compared with the DNA. TRBV12-2 is assigned pseudogene status. This CDR3 is 18 amino acids long. In DNA, the CDR3 is TGTGCAAGTCGCTTACTCCTAGCGGGGGGGCCGCACATGGATACGCAGTATTTT. Protein: CASRLLLAGGPHMDTQYF.

A single count supports this clone. The chain is built from TRBV7-2 and TRBJ1-2; unclear D gene. The V gene's germline CDR1 is SGHTA and CDR2 FQGNSA. The CDR3 is 13 residues long. V lost 0 bases and J 8 bases, leaving 10 bases between the germline ends. The chain's CDR3 is CASSLASGGGYTF. The CDR3, as DNA: TGTGCCAGCAGCTTAGCCTCCGGAGGAGGCTACACCTTC.